Presented here are 25 T cell receptor beta chains from one specimen sequenced in a study of T cell responses to AZD1222 COVID-19 vaccine. The assay was immunoSEQ multiplex PCR, and TCRdb's table has in-frame clones only and misses some. The repertoire holds around 99,000 clones, with around 87% as singletons. The sample consisted of peripheral blood, taken 28 days after the second AZD1222 dose. These receptors were obtained from an adult who received the AZD1222 COVID-19 vaccine.

V and J are TRBV11-2 and TRBJ2-5, with D possibly matching TRBD2 (5 bases). Germline V lookup: CDR1 SGHAT, CDR2 FQNNGV. CDR3 size: 13 residues. Deletions cut 1 base from V and 9 bases from J, with 12 bases between. CDR3 protein: CASSLGGPGAQYF. CDR3 in DNA: TGTGCCAGCAGCTTAGGCGGACCCGGGGCCCAGTACTTC.

This clone was found a few times. This chain uses TRBV20-1 with TRBJ1-1, with D possibly TRBD1 on 5 matching bases. This CDR3 is 16 amino acids long. Germline CDR1 DFQATT, CDR2 SNEGSKA (reference sequence). V was shortened by 3 bases and J by 1 base, with 18 bases between the two germline ends. Here the CDR3 DNA reads TGCAGTGCTAGTTTCCCCCAGGGAGTACAGAACACTGAAGCTTTCTTT. Encoded protein: CSASFPQGVQNTEAFF.

V usage is TRBV6-5 and J usage is TRBJ1-4, with 9 bases matching TRBD1. Per the germline V gene, CDR1 is MNHEY and CDR2 is SVGAGI. V lost 6 bases, J lost 6 bases, and 8 bases stayed unmatched. The CDR3 has 15 residues. CDR3 in DNA: TGTGCCAGCAGAACACAGGGGGCGGGAGATGAAAAACTGTTTTTT. Translated: CASRTQGAGDEKLFF.

V and J are TRBV30 and TRBJ1-1, with D perhaps matching TRBD1 (5 bases). The CDR3 covers 12 residues. Germline CDR1 reads GTSNPN; CDR2 reads SVGIG (reference sequence). Trimming stripped 8 bases from V and 1 base from J, with 11 bases between. CDR3 in amino acids: CATKRGNTEAFF. The CDR3 DNA is TGTGCCACAAAAAGGGGGAACACTGAAGCTTTCTTT.

This clone was seen only once. The V call is TRBV11-2, the J call TRBJ2-7; D is unclear. Germline assignment: CDR1 SGHAT and CDR2 FQNNGV. The ends were cut back, 1 base at V and 3 bases at J, with 7 bases in the middle. The CDR3 loop spans 13 amino acids. In nucleotides, the CDR3 is TGTGCCAGCAGCTTAGGGTGGCTCTACGAGCAGTACTTC. It codes for CASSLGWLYEQYF.

This clone was found a few times. This chain links TRBV7-2 with TRBJ1-5; weak D call: TRBD1 (6 bases). Per germline, CDR1 SGHTA and CDR2 FQGNSA. V dropped 5 bases and J dropped 7 bases, with 12 bases sitting between them. The CDR3 consists of 13 residues. The CDR3 DNA follows: TGTGCCAGCAGCACACAGGGTGGACAGCCCCAGCATTTT. Amino acids: CASSTQGGQPQHF.

This clone was seen a few times. This chain connects TRBV27 to TRBJ1-1; 7 nucleotides line up with TRBD1. Germline CDR1 is MNHEY and CDR2 is SMNVEV (reference sequence). CDR3 length equals 13 residues. Unmatched junction bases numbered 4, after V lost 3 bases and J lost 6 bases. CDR3: CASSFRGQPEAFF. The DNA of the CDR3 is TGTGCCAGCAGTTTTAGGGGGCAACCTGAAGCTTTCTTT.

This chain connects TRBV30 to TRBJ1-1; D unclear. The V gene's germline CDR1 is GTSNPN and CDR2 SVGIG (reference sequence). This CDR3 contains 12 residues. The V gene lost 2 bases and the J gene lost 5 bases, with 9 bases spanning the gap. Here the CDR3 DNA reads TGTGCCTGGAGTCGTAGAGGTACTGAAGCTTTCTTT. Amino acids: CAWSRRGTEAFF.

This clone was seen a single time. V and J are TRBV5-6 and TRBJ1-1, with D unclear. From germline, CDR1 is SGHDT and CDR2 YYEEEE. V was clipped by 0 bases and J by 4 bases, with 10 bases between them. The CDR3 runs to 14 residues. The CDR3 coding sequence is TGTGCCAGCAGCTTGGCCGTCTGGGGCACTGAAGCTTTCTTT. This translates into CASSLAVWGTEAFF.

The V and J genes are TRBV19 and TRBJ1-1; a weak D match, TRBD1 (5 bases). V lost 10 bases to trimming and J lost 3 bases, with 15 bases between them. The germline CDR1 and CDR2 sequences are LNHDA and SQIVND (reference sequence). This CDR3 region has 13 residues. The CDR3 DNA follows: TGTGCCACCTCAGGGAATTCGTACACTGAAGCTTTCTTT. This translates into CATSGNSYTEAFF.

This clone was counted at least ten times. The chain is built from TRBV29-1 and TRBJ1-5, with D maybe TRBD1 (5 bases). CDR1 is SQVTM and CDR2 is ANQGSEA in the germline V gene. This CDR3 is 15 amino acids long. Trimming removed 7 bases at V and 0 bases at J, with 16 bases between. CDR3 sequence: CSASLGGDSNQPQHF. The CDR3 DNA reads as TGCAGCGCTAGTCTGGGGGGAGATAGCAATCAGCCCCAGCATTTT.

This sequence joins TRBV3-1 (or the pseudogene TRBV3-2) and TRBJ1-1; no definite D call. The CDR3 sequence is 13 residues long. Germline loops: CDR1 LGHDT, CDR2 YNNKEL (reference sequence). V was shortened by 4 bases and J by 12 bases, with 18 bases between the two germline ends. The CDR3: CASSPRVGLVTFF. Written as DNA, the CDR3 is TGTGCCAGCAGCCCTCGCGTGGGGTTGGTAACTTTCTTT.

This clone was counted a few times. The chain links TRBV27 to TRBJ1-5; 8 bases align to TRBD1. This CDR3 contains 16 residues. Per the germline V gene, CDR1 is MNHEY and CDR2 is SMNVEV (reference sequence). V lost 4 bases to trimming and J lost 2 bases; unmatched junction nucleotides: 7. In DNA form, the CDR3 reads TGTGCCAGCAGTTCCCCCGGACAGGGCGGCAATCAGCCCCAGCATTTT. It translates to CASSSPGQGGNQPQHF.

The CDR3 DNA is TGTGCCAGCAAAGACAGGGCGGGCATGGGCACTGAAGCTTTCTTT. As protein: CASKDRAGMGTEAFF. The rearrangement links TRBV7-8 to TRBJ1-1; 7 bases align to TRBD1. The CDR3 sequence is 15 residues long. Germline V gene sequence: CDR1 SGHVS, CDR2 FQNEAQ. Trimming removed 7 bases from V and 4 bases from J; junction bases left unmatched: 12.

The rearrangement uses TRBV11-1 and TRBJ2-5, with D maybe TRBD1 (5 bases). Trimming cost V 1 base and J 5 bases, with 11 bases left between them. In germline, CDR1 is SGHAT, CDR2 FQDESV (reference sequence). The CDR3 extends over 14 amino acids. The DNA for the CDR3 is TGTGCCAGCAGCTTAGGTCAGCCAGGGGAGACCCAGTACTTC. Translation gives CASSLGQPGETQYF.

The chain is built from TRBV9 and TRBJ1-2, with D possibly matching TRBD1 (6 bases). Germline V gene sequence: CDR1 SGDLS, CDR2 YYNGEE. The CDR3 covers 12 residues. Deletions cut 3 bases from V and 7 bases from J, with 10 bases between. The CDR3 DNA follows: TGTGCCAGCAGCGACAGGGTGTTTGGCTACACCTTC. Residues: CASSDRVFGYTF.

The chain uses TRBV2 and TRBJ1-2; no definite D call. Germline assignment: CDR1 SNHLY and CDR2 FYNNEI. The V gene lost 5 bases and the J gene lost 0 bases, with 7 bases spanning the gap. The CDR3 sequence is 13 residues long. DNA for the CDR3: TGTGCCAGCAGTACTCAACCTAACTATGGCTACACCTTC. Protein: CASSTQPNYGYTF.

J is TRBJ2-6 and V is TRBV19; 7 positions match TRBD1. J was trimmed by 4 bases and V by 1 base; bases with no gene match: 7. The CDR3 is made up of 17 amino acids. The germline CDR1 and CDR2 sequences are LNHDA and SQIVND (reference sequence). CDR3 in DNA: TGTGCCAGTAGTATAGTCCCGACAGGGTTCGGGGCCAACGTCCTGACTTTC. It yields the protein CASSIVPTGFGANVLTF. Full variable domain (missing parts from reference TRBV19 and TRBJ2-6): DGGITQSPKYLFRKEGQNVTLSCEQNLNHDAMYWYRQDPGQGLRLIYYSQIVNDFQKGDIAEGYSVSREKKESFPLTVTSAQKNPTAFYLCASSIVPTGFGANVLTFGAGSRLTVL.

This clone was seen only once. The chain recombines TRBV5-4 with TRBJ2-5, with 7 nucleotides matching TRBD1. This CDR3 comprises 13 residues. Unmatched junction bases numbered 7, after V lost 7 bases and J lost 4 bases. Germline CDR1 SGHNT, CDR2 YYREEE (reference sequence). The DNA for the CDR3 is TGTGCCAGCGGTAACAGGGGTGGAGAGACCCAGTACTTC. Protein product: CASGNRGGETQYF.

The chain combines TRBV7-9 with TRBJ2-1; D possibly corresponds to TRBD2 (6 bases). The CDR3 sequence is 15 residues long. V gave up 1 base and J gave up 9 bases, with 16 bases separating them. The V gene's germline CDR1 is SEHNR and CDR2 FQNEAQ (reference sequence). CDR3 sequence (DNA): TGTGCCAGCAGCTTAGTAGGAGCTAGGGGAGGTGAGCAGTTCTTC. It specifies CASSLVGARGGEQFF.

The chain carries TRBV28 and TRBJ1-2; unclear D gene. This CDR3 is 15 amino acids long. V lost 6 bases and J lost 4, with 18 bases in between. Germline CDR1 reads MDHEN; CDR2 reads SYDVKM. The CDR3 protein is CASSPPPVPTYGYTF. CDR3 DNA sequence: TGTGCCAGCAGCCCCCCCCCTGTCCCTACCTATGGCTACACCTTC.

The rearrangement joins TRBV30 to TRBJ2-2; no reliable D call. V dropped 1 base and J dropped 2 bases, with 5 bases sitting between them. Germline loops: CDR1 GTSNPN, CDR2 SVGIG (reference sequence). The CDR3 sequence is 13 residues long. The CDR3 reads CAWSAYNTGELFF. CDR3 DNA sequence: TGTGCCTGGAGTGCGTATAACACCGGGGAGCTGTTTTTT.

The CDR3 spells CASGLGAGNTIYF. The DNA of the CDR3 is TGTGCTAGTGGTTTGGGGGCTGGAAACACCATATATTTT. The J gene is TRBJ1-3, the V gene TRBV12-5; D is unclear. V was trimmed by 1 base and J by 2 bases, leaving 3 bases between them. CDR1 LGHNT and CDR2 FRNRAP come from the germline V gene. The CDR3 extends over 13 amino acids.

The gene calls are TRBV12-3 or TRBV12-4 and TRBJ1-2; the D gene is possibly TRBD1 (5 bases). V lost 6 bases and J 4 bases, leaving 12 bases between the germline ends. CDR3 size: 13 residues. CDR3 protein: CASRPGTGYGYTF. Here the CDR3 DNA reads TGTGCCAGCAGGCCAGGGACGGGCTATGGCTACACCTTC.

Regarding this clone: Other DNA variants within this sample encode the same CDR3. The gene calls are TRBV7-9 and TRBJ1-5; D gene unclear. The CDR3 is 13 residues long. V gave up 5 bases and J gave up 1 base, with 6 bases separating them. The germline V gene has CDR1 SEHNR and CDR2 FQNEAQ (reference sequence). The CDR3 DNA follows: TGTGCCAGCAGCCCCGACAGCAATCAGCCCCAGCATTTT. Protein product: CASSPDSNQPQHF.